Given below is one T cell receptor (beta chain) in context. This sample was included in a study of blood T cells in healthy people across ages. The authors ran a second PCR of about 7 to 11 cycles using a sample-barcoded 5' primer and a J-beta primer mix. MiXCR, run by TCRdb on the 5' RACE reads, gives a single entry per CDR3 protein. The sample includes about 830,000 distinct CDR3 sequences, approximately 67% of them seen just once. This CDR3 is built from 15 residues. Germline CDR1 is DFQATT and CDR2 is SNEGSKA (reference sequence). The V gene lost 0 bases and the J gene lost 2 bases, with 13 bases spanning the gap.

This chain connects TRBV20-1 to TRBJ2-5, with a tentative D call TRBD2 (5 bases). The sequence came from a young man in good health. Sequences were obtained from blood. The CDR3 loop is CSARDLVPGQETQYF. CDR3 nucleotides: TGCAGTGCTAGAGATCTCGTCCCGGGACAAGAGACCCAGTACTTC.